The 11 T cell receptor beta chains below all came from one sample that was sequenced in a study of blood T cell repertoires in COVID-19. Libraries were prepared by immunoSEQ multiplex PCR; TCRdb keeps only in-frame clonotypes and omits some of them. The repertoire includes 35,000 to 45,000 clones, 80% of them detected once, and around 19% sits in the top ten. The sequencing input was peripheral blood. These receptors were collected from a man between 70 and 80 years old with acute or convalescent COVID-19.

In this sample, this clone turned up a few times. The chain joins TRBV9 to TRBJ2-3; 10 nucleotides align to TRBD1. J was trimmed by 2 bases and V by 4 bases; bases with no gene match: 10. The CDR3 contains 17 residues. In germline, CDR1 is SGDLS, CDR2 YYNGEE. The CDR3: CASSPRQGARVTDTQYF. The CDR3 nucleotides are TGTGCCAGCAGCCCGCGACAGGGGGCGAGGGTCACAGATACGCAGTATTTT.

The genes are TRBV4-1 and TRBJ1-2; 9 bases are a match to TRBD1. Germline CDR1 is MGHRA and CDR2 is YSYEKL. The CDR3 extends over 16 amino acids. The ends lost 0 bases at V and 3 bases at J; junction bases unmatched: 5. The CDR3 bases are TGCGCCAGCAGCCAAGACAACAGGGGGCCCTACTATGGCTACACCTTC. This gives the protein CASSQDNRGPYYGYTF.

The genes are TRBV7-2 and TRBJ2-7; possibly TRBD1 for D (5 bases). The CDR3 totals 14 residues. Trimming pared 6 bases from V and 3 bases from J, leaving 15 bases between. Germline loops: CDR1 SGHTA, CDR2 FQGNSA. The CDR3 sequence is CASSSQGRGYEQYF. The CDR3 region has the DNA TGTGCCAGCAGTTCTCAGGGAAGAGGCTACGAGCAGTACTTC.

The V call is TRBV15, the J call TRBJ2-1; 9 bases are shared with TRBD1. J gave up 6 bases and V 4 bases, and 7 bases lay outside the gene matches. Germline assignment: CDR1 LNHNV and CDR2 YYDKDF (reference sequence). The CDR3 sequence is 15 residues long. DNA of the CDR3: TGTGCCACCAGCAAAGACAGGGGGGCAGTCAATGAGCAGTTCTTC. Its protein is CATSKDRGAVNEQFF.

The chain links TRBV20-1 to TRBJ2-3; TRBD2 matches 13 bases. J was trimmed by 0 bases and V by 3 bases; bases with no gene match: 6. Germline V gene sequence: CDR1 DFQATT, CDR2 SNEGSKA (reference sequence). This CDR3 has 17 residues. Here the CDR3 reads CSASNQGLAGSTDTQYF. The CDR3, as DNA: TGCAGTGCTAGTAATCAGGGACTAGCGGGAAGCACAGATACGCAGTATTTT.

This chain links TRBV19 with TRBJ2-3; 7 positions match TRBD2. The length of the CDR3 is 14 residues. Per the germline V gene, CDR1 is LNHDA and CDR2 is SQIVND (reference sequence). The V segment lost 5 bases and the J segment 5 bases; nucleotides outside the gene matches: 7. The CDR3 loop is CASSRRGLGDTQYF. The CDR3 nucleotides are TGTGCCAGTAGTCGGCGGGGGTTAGGAGATACGCAGTATTTT.

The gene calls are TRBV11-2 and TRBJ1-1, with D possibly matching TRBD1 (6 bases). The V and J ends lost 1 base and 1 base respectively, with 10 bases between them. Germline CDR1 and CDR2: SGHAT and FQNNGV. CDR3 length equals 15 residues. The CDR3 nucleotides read TGTGCCAGCAGCTTAGGGGGGGGCCGGAACACTGAAGCTTTCTTT. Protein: CASSLGGGRNTEAFF.

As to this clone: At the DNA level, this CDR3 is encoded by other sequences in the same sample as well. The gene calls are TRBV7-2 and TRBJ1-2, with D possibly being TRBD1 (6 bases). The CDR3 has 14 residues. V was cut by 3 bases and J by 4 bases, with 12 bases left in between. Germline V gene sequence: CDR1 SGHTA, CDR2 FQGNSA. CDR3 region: CASSLPQGRYGYTF. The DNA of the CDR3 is TGTGCCAGCAGCTTGCCACAGGGCCGCTATGGCTACACCTTC.

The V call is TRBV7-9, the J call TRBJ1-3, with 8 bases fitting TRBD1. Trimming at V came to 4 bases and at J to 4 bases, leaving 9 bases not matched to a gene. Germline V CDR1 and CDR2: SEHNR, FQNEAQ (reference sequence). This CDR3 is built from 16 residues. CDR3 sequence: CASSSMGQVDGNTIYF. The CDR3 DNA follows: TGTGCCAGCAGCTCCATGGGACAGGTGGACGGAAACACCATATATTTT.

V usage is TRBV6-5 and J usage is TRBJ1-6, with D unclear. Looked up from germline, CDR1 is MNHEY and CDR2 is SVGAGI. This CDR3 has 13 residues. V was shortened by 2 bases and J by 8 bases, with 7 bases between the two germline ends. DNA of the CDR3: TGTGCCAGCAGTTACACTCGGGATTCACCCCTCCACTTT. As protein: CASSYTRDSPLHF.

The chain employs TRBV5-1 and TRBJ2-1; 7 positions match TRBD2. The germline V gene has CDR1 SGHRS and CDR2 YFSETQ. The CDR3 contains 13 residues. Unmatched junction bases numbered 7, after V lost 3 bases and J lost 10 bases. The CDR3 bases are TGCGCCAGCAGCTCTGGCGGGGGAGAAGAGCAGTTCTTC. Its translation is CASSSGGGEEQFF.